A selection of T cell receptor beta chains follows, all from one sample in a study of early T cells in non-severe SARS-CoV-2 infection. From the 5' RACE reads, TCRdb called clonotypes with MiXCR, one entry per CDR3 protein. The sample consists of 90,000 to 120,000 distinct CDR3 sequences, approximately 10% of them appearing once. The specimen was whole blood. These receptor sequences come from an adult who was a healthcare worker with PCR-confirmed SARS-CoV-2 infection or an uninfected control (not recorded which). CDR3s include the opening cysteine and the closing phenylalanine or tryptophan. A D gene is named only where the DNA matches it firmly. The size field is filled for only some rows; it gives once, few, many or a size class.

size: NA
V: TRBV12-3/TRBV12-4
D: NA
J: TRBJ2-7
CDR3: CASSPRTASYEQYF
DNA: TGTGCCAGCAGTCCCCGGACAGCCTCCTACGAGCAGTACTTC

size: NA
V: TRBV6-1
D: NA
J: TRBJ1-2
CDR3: CASRVSQGSHGYTF
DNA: TGTGCCAGCAGAGTATCACAGGGAAGTCATGGCTACACCTTC

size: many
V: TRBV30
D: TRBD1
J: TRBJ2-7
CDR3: CAWSVPGGSYEQYF
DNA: TGTGCCTGGAGTGTACCAGGGGGATCGTACGAGCAGTACTTC

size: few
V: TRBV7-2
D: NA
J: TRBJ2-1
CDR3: CASSPTHNEQFF
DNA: TGTGCCAGCAGCCCGACACACAATGAGCAGTTCTTC

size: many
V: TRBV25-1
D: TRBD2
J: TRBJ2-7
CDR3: CASSQGSGSPLWEQYF
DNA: TGTGCCAGCTCCCAAGGCAGCGGGAGCCCTTTGTGGGAGCAGTACTTC

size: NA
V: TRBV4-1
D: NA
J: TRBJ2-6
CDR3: CASSHPPTGASSGANVLTF
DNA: TGCGCCAGCAGCCATCCCCCCACGGGTGCAAGCTCTGGGGCCAACGTCCTGACTTTC

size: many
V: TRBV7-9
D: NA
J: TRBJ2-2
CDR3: CASSLARGRAGELFF
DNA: TGTGCCAGCAGCCTTGCGCGGGGAAGGGCCGGGGAGCTGTTTTTT

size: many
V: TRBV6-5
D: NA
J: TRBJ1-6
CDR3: CASSYTAGGPYNSPLHF
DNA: TGTGCCAGCAGTTATACGGCGGGGGGGCCGTATAATTCACCCCTCCACTTT

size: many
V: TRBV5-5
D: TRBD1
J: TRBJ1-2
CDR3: CASSLTGLYGYTF
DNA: TGTGCCAGCAGTTTGACAGGGCTCTATGGCTACACCTTC

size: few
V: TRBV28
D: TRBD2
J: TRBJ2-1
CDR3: CASTPATSGIYNEQFF
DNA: TGTGCCAGCACCCCGGCCACTAGCGGGATTTACAATGAGCAGTTCTTC